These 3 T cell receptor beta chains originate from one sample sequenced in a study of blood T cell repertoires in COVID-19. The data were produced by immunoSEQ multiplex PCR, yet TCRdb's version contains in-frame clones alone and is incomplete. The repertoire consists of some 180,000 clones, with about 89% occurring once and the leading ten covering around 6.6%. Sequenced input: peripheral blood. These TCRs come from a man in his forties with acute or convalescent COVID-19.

CDR3 sequence: CASSYSWANYGYTF. The CDR3 nucleotides read TGTGCCAGCAGTTACTCTTGGGCAAACTATGGCTACACCTTC. The rearrangement links TRBV6-5 to TRBJ1-2; unclear D gene. Germline CDR1 and CDR2: MNHEY and SVGAGI. The CDR3 runs to 14 residues. Trimming took 0 bases from V and 2 from J, leaving 7 bases between them.

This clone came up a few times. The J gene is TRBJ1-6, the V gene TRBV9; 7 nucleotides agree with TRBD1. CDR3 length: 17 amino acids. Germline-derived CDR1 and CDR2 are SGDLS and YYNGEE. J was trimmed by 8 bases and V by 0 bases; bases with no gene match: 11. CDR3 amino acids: CASSVDGVGDSHSPLHF. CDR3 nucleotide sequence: TGTGCCAGCAGCGTAGATGGGGTGGGGGACAGCCATTCACCCCTCCACTTT.

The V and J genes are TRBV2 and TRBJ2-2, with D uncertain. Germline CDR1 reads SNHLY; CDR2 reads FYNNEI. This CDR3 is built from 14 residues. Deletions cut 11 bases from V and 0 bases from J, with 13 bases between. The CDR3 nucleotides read TGTGCCTGCCGCCGGGTGACGAACACCGGGGAGCTGTTTTTT. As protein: CACRRVTNTGELFF.